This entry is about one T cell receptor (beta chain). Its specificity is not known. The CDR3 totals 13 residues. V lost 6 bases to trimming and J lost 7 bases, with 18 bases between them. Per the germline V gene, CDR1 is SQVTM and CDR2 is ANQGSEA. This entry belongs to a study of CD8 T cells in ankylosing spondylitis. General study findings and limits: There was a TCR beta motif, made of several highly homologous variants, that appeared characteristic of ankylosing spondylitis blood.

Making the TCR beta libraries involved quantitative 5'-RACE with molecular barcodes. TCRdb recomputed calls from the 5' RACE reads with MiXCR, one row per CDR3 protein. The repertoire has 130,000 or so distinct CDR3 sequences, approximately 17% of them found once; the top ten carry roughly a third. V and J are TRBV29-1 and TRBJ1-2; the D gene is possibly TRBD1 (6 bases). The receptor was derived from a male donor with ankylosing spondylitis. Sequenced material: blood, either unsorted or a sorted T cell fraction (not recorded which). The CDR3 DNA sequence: TGCAGCGTGTGGGACACCCGAGGTCCTGGCTACACCTTC. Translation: CSVWDTRGPGYTF.